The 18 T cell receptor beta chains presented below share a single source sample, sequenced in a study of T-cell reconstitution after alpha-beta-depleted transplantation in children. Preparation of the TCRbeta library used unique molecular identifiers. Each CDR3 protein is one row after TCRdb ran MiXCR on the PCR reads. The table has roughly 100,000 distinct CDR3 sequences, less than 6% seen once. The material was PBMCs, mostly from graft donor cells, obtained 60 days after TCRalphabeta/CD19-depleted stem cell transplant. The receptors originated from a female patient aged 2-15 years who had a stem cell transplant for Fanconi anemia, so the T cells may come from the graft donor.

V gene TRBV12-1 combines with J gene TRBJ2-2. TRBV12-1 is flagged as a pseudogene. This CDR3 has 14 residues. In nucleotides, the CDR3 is TGTGCCAGCAGCAAAGCGCAGAGCGGCGGGGAGCTGTTTTTT. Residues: CASSKAQSGGELFF.

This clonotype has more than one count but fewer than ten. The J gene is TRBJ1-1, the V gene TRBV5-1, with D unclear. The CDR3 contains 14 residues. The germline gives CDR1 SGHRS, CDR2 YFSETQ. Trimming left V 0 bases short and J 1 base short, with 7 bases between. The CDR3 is CASSLGPQNTEAFF. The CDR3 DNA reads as TGCGCCAGCAGCTTGGGGCCACAGAACACTGAAGCTTTCTTT.

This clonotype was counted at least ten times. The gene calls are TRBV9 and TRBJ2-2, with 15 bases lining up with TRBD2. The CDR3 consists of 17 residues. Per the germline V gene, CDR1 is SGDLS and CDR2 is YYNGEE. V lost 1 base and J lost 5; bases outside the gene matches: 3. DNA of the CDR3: TGTGCCAGCAGCGTACTGGGACTAGCGGGAGGAACCGGGGAGCTGTTTTTT. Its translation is CASSVLGLAGGTGELFF.

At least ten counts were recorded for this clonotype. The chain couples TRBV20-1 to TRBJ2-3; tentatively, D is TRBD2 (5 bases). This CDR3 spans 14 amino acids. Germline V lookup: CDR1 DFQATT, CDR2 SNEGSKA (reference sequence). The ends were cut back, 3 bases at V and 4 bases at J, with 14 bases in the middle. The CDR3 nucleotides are TGCAGTGCTAGTCGTTCGGGGAGATCAGATACGCAGTATTTT. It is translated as CSASRSGRSDTQYF.

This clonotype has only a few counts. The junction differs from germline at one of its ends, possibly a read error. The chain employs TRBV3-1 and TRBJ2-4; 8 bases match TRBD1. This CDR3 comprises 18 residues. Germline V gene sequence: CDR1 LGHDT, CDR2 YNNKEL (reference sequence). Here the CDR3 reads CATSKEVYRDRAKNIQYF. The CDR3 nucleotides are TGTGCCACCAGCAAAGAAGTCTATAGGGACAGGGCCAAAAACATTCAGTACTTC.

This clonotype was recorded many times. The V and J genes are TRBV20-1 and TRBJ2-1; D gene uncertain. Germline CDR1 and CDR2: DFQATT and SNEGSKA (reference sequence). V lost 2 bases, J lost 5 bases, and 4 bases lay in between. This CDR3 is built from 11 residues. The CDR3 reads CSARLDNEQFF. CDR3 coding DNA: TGCAGTGCTAGACTCGACAATGAGCAGTTCTTC.

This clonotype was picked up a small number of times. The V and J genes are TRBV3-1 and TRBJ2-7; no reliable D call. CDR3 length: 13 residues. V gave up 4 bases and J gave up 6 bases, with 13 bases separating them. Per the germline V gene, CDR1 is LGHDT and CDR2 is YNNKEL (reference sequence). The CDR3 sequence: CASSLPDAREQYF. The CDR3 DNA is TGTGCCAGCAGCCTCCCAGATGCGCGCGAGCAGTACTTC.

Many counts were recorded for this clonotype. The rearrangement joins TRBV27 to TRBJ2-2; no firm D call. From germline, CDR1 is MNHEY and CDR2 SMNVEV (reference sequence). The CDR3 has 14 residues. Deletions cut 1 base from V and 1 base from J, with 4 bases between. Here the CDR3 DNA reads TGTGCCAGCAGTTTATACGGGAACACCGGGGAGCTGTTTTTT. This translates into CASSLYGNTGELFF.

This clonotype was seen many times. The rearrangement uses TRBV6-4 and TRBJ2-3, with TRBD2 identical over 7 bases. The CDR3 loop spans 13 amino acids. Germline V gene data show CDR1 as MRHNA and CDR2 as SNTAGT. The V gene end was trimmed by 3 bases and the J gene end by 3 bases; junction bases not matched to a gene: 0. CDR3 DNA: TGTGCCAGCAGTGAGCGGGAGACAGATACGCAGTATTTT. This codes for CASSERETDTQYF.

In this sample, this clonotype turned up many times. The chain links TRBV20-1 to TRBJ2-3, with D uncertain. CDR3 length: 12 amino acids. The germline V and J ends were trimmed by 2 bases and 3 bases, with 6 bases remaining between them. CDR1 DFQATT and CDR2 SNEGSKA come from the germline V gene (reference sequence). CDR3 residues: CSARQFTDTQYF. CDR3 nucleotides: TGCAGTGCTAGACAGTTTACAGATACGCAGTATTTT.

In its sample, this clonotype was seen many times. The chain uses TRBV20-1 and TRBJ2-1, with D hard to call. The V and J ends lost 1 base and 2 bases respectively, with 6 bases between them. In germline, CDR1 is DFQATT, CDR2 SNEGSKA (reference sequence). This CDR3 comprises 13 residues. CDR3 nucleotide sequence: TGCAGTGCTAGAGTCTTTACCTACAATGAGCAGTTCTTC. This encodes CSARVFTYNEQFF.

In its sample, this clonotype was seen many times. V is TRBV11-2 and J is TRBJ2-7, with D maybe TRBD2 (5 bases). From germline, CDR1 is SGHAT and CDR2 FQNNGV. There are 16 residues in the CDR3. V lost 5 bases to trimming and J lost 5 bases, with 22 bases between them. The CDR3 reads CASSPVADTGSNEQYF. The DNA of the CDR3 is TGTGCCAGCAGCCCGGTGGCGGATACGGGGTCCAACGAGCAGTACTTC.

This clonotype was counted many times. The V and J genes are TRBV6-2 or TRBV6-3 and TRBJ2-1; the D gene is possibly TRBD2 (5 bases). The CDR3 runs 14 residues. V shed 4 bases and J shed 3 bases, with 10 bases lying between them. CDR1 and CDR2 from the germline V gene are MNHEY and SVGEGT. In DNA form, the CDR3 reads TGTGCCAGCAGTTCCAGACGGGGCTACAATGAGCAGTTCTTC. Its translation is CASSSRRGYNEQFF.

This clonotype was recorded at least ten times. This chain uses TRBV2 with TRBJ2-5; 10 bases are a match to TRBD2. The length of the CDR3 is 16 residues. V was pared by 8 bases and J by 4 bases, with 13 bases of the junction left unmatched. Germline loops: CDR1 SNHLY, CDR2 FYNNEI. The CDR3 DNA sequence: TGTGCCAGCTCTCCAGCGGGGGGGCCTAGGGGAGAGACCCAGTACTTC. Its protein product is CASSPAGGPRGETQYF.

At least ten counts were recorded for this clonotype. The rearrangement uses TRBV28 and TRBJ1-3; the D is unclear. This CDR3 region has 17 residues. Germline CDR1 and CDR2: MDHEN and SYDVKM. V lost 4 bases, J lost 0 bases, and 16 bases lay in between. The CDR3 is CASSSSEGFHSGNTIYF. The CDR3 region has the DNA TGTGCCAGCAGTTCATCCGAAGGATTCCACTCTGGAAACACCATATATTTT.

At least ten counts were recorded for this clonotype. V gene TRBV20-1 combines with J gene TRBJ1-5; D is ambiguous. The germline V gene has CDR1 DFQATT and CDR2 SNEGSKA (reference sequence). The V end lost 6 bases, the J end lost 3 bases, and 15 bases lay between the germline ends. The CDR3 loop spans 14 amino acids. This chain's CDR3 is CSADRYDINQPQHF. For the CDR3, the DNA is TGCAGTGCCGACCGATATGACATCAATCAGCCCCAGCATTTT.

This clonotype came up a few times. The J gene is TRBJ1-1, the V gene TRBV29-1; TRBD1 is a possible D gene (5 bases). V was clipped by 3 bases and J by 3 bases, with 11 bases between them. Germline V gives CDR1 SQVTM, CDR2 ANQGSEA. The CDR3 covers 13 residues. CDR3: CSVDRGGDTEAFF. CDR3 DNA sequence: TGCAGCGTTGACCGCGGGGGGGACACTGAAGCTTTCTTT.

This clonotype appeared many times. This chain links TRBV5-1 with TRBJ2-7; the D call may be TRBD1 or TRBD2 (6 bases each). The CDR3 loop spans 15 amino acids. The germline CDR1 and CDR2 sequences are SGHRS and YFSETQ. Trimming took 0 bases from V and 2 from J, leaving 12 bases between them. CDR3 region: CASSLVWRGTYEQYF. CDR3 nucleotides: TGCGCCAGCAGCTTGGTTTGGAGGGGGACCTACGAGCAGTACTTC.